This T cell receptor beta chain emerged from a study of blood T cells in healthy people across ages. Remarks on this clonotype: Its specificity is not known.

General study findings and limits: A roughly linear fall in TCR beta diversity per million T cells was seen with increasing age. When one million T cells were used, diversity estimates were thought to be underestimates.

There were healthy Caucasian individuals from Russia, aged about 6 to 95, serving as donors. Together with a sample-barcoded 5' primer, a J-beta primer mix was included in a second PCR lasting about 7 to 11 cycles. TCRdb passed the 5' RACE reads through MiXCR, listing each CDR3 protein once. There are about 1.6 million distinct CDR3 sequences in the sample; roughly 30% occur only once, and around 10% lies in the top ten. Trimming pared 5 bases from V and 2 bases from J, leaving 9 bases between. Germline V CDR1 and CDR2: MNHEY, SMNVEV (reference sequence). The CDR3 extends over 13 amino acids. The chain joins TRBV27 to TRBJ1-2; D is possibly TRBD1 (5 bases). The source of this sequence is a woman aged 25 to 39 in good health. Sequencing was carried out using blood. CDR3 sequence (DNA): TGTGCCAGCAGTGCAGGGATGAACTATGGCTACACCTTC. It specifies CASSAGMNYGYTF.